The next 10 T cell receptor beta chains were all read from a single sample in a study of blood T cell repertoires in COVID-19. The protocol was immunoSEQ multiplex PCR, while the TCRdb copy is restricted to in-frame clones and leaves out a portion. This table holds about 180,000 clones, 88% found once. Source material: PBMCs or T cells enriched from blood (not recorded which). The source is a woman aged 18-29 years who had recovered from COVID-19.

This chain links TRBV5-1 with TRBJ1-5; D not certain. The CDR3 loop spans 13 amino acids. CDR1 SGHRS and CDR2 YFSETQ come from the germline V gene. The V end was cut by 0 bases, the J end by 11 bases, with 12 bases between. The CDR3 sequence is CASSLVVDGAQHF. The DNA of the CDR3 is TGCGCCAGCAGCTTGGTTGTTGATGGAGCCCAGCATTTT.

The chain has TRBV5-6 and TRBJ1-5, with D unresolved. V lost 2 bases to trimming and J lost 5 bases, with 14 bases between them. CDR1 and CDR2 from the germline V gene are SGHDT and YYEEEE. The CDR3 covers 15 residues. The CDR3 DNA reads TGTGCCAGCAGCTTTTGGCAAGAAATATATCAGCCCCAGCATTTT. Protein: CASSFWQEIYQPQHF.

This clone came up once. This may be a read error, as it is one base from a much larger clone. The V call is TRBV7-8, the J call TRBJ2-7, with 7 nucleotides matching TRBD2. V was pared by 0 bases and J by 2 bases, with 1 base of the junction left unmatched. CDR1 is SGHVS, CDR2 FQNEAQ, per germline. The CDR3 contains 14 residues. The CDR3 region is CASSLAGGTYEQYF. In nucleotides, the CDR3 is TGTGCCAGCAGCTTAGCGGGAGGGACCTACGAGCAGTACTTC.

This clone has a handful of counts. As DNA, the CDR3 is TGTGCCAGCAGGGGTGGACAGGCTTTGAACACTGAAGCTTTCTTT. This gives the protein CASRGGQALNTEAFF. The genes are TRBV5-4 and TRBJ1-1, with 7 bases that match TRBD1. Germline V gene sequence: CDR1 SGHNT, CDR2 YYREEE (reference sequence). The junction had 7 bases not matched to a gene; V was cut back by 5 bases and J by 0 bases. The CDR3 length is 15 residues.

The chain combines TRBV25-1 with TRBJ1-1; 9 bases match TRBD1. In germline, CDR1 is MGHDK, CDR2 SYGVNS. Trimming cost V 4 bases and J 1 base; bases outside gene matches: 4. This CDR3 has 15 amino acids. The CDR3 sequence is CASSAGTGWNTEAFF. The CDR3 DNA reads as TGTGCCAGCAGTGCGGGGACAGGGTGGAACACTGAAGCTTTCTTT.

The rearrangement links TRBV4-1 to TRBJ2-3; 9 nucleotides line up with TRBD1. The CDR3 runs 17 residues. The V and J ends lost 1 base and 5 bases, in that order; junction bases with no gene match: 10. From germline, CDR1 is MGHRA and CDR2 YSYEKL. Here the CDR3 reads CASSQVGTGGAGDTQYF. The CDR3 DNA follows: TGCGCCAGCAGCCAAGTCGGCACAGGGGGCGCGGGAGATACGCAGTATTTT.

V usage is TRBV11-2 and J usage is TRBJ2-1; 8 bases are shared with TRBD2. CDR1 SGHAT and CDR2 FQNNGV come from the germline V gene. J lost 0 bases, V lost 5 bases, and 3 bases had no gene match. The CDR3 is 15 residues long. CDR3 sequence reads: CASSRGGSSYNEQFF. CDR3 coding DNA: TGTGCCAGCAGCCGCGGGGGGAGCTCCTACAATGAGCAGTTCTTC.

This clone was counted a single time. The V gene is TRBV7-9, the J gene TRBJ1-5; D unresolved. V lost 3 bases, J lost 3 bases, and 9 bases lay in between. Germline V lookup: CDR1 SEHNR, CDR2 FQNEAQ (reference sequence). The CDR3 has 14 residues. The CDR3 loop is CASSFGVYNQPQHF. The CDR3 DNA reads as TGTGCCAGCAGCTTCGGTGTATACAATCAGCCCCAGCATTTT.

This chain uses TRBV7-6 with TRBJ1-6, with D maybe TRBD1 (6 bases). CDR3 length: 17 amino acids. Germline CDR1 and CDR2: SGHVS and FNYEAQ. V was trimmed by 7 bases and J by 4 bases, leaving 20 bases between them. CDR3 DNA sequence: TGTGCCAGCACCTCACGAGGGGGGGGCAGTTATAATTCACCCCTCCACTTT. Residues: CASTSRGGGSYNSPLHF.

The J gene is TRBJ1-2, the V gene TRBV7-9; maybe TRBD1 (6 bases). Germline assignment: CDR1 SEHNR and CDR2 FQNEAQ (reference sequence). This CDR3 spans 13 amino acids. The V gene lost 5 bases and the J gene lost 6 bases, with 13 bases spanning the gap. CDR3 DNA: TGTGCCAGCAGCCCGTCCAACAGGGATGGCTACACCTTC. As protein: CASSPSNRDGYTF.